This TCR beta chain was sequenced during a study of T-cell reconstitution after alpha-beta-depleted transplantation in children. Notes on the study in general: Several hundred expanded graft clones reportedly supplied alpha-beta T cells about two months after transplant. The high TCRbeta diversity at day 60 in some patients came from surviving recipient T cells and thymic progenitors. A year had passed since transplant, and T-cell counts and diversity by then came mostly from newly produced T cells.

Of note for this clonotype: Antigen: not known.

The CDR3 extends over 16 amino acids. V shed 4 bases and J 4 bases; nucleotides not matched to a gene: 4. Germline V gene sequence: CDR1 LGHDT, CDR2 YNNKEL (reference sequence). This sample's TCRbeta library carried unique molecular identifier barcodes. TCRdb independently ran MiXCR on the PCR reads; one entry per CDR3 protein. Of roughly 400,000 distinct CDR3 sequences in the sample, 43% were seen once. This sample comprised PBMCs, obtained before TCRalphabeta/CD19-depleted stem cell transplant. The chain has TRBV3-1 and TRBJ2-2, with 12 positions matching TRBD2. This TCR was sampled from a girl aged 2 to 10 with aplastic anemia, due to receive a stem cell transplant. Written as DNA, the CDR3 is TGTGCCAGCAGCCTTCTAGCGGGAGGGGGCACCGGGGAGCTGTTTTTT. It codes for CASSLLAGGGTGELFF.